Following are 26 T cell receptor beta chains from one sample sequenced in a study of beta chain features in type 1 diabetes (dated by TCRdb to between 2018 and 2020). The library was obtained by the immunoSEQ multiplex PCR assay. The entire isolated RNA was reverse transcribed using the High Capacity cDNA Reverse Transcription Kit, and thus expressed TCRB transcripts were sequenced. TCRdb's version of the immuneACCESS table is confined to in-frame rearrangements and falls short of the full clone set. An unresolved V gene accounts for under half of the shortfall where checked; the remainder is of unknown origin. Counted in this sample were some 240,000 clones; roughly a tenth of them appeared once. Over 1% of the sample is held by the ten biggest clonotypes. Input material: central memory CD4+ T cells from blood. These receptors came from a man between 18 and 35 years old in good health.

The rearrangement links TRBV30 to TRBJ1-3; D is ambiguous. The length of the CDR3 is 16 residues. Germline V gene lookup returns CDR1 GTSNPN and CDR2 SVGIG (reference sequence). Between the trimmed V and J ends, which lost 3 bases and 4 bases, there was a span of 19 bases. This CDR3 reads CAWSARPPGMGNTIYF. As DNA, the CDR3 is TGTGCCTGGAGCGCGCGGCCCCCCGGAATGGGAAACACCATATATTTT. Drawing the rest from reference TRBV30 and TRBJ1-3, the complete variable domain is SQTIHQWPATLVQPVGSPLSLECTVEGTSNPNLYWYRQAAGRGLQLLFYSVGIGQISSEVPQNLSASRPQDRQFILSSKKLLLSDSGFYLCAWSARPPGMGNTIYFGEGSWLTVV.

At least ten counts were recorded for this clone. This chain links TRBV4-3 with TRBJ2-1; a weak D match, TRBD2 (5 bases). Trimming took off 4 bases at V and 9 bases at J, with 16 bases between the two ends. Germline values: CDR1 LGHNA, CDR2 YSLEER. The CDR3 length is 14 residues. CDR3 protein: CASSLTWRLAEQFF. The DNA for the CDR3 is TGCGCCAGCAGCCTCACTTGGAGGCTAGCTGAGCAGTTCTTC.

V and J are TRBV15 and TRBJ1-3, with 11 bases matching TRBD1. V lost 0 bases, J lost 4 bases, and 5 bases stayed unmatched. Looked up from germline, CDR1 is LNHNV and CDR2 is YYDKDF (reference sequence). The CDR3 runs to 17 residues. The CDR3 DNA reads TGTGCCACCAGCAGAGAAGGGACAGGGGGACGGGGAAACACCATATATTTT. Translated, it gives CATSREGTGGRGNTIYF.

V is TRBV7-2 and J is TRBJ2-7; TRBD2 matches 7 bases. The V and J ends lost 5 bases and 0 bases, in that order; junction bases with no gene match: 4. The CDR3 has 14 amino acids. Germline loops: CDR1 SGHTA, CDR2 FQGNSA. The CDR3 loop is CASSRDYTSYEQYF. The CDR3 DNA reads TGTGCCAGCAGCCGGGACTATACCTCCTACGAGCAGTACTTC.

This clone was found once. The V call is TRBV11-2, the J call TRBJ2-7, with 8 positions matching TRBD1. Germline V gives CDR1 SGHAT, CDR2 FQNNGV. Unmatched junction bases numbered 16, after V lost 5 bases and J lost 7 bases. The CDR3 totals 16 residues. CDR3 loop: CASSGGTGSRPWEQYF. CDR3 nucleotide sequence: TGTGCCAGCAGCGGAGGGACAGGATCGCGCCCGTGGGAGCAGTACTTC.

A few counts support this clone. The chain couples TRBV5-4 to TRBJ2-3; 7 bases line up with TRBD1. With V trimmed by 0 bases and J by 3 bases, 4 bases remained unmatched. Germline loops: CDR1 SGHNT, CDR2 YYREEE (reference sequence). The CDR3 sequence is 15 residues long. The CDR3 DNA reads TGTGCCAGCAGCTTGGGACAGGGAAGGACAGATACGCAGTATTTT. This sequence encodes CASSLGQGRTDTQYF.

This clone has just a few counts. The J gene is TRBJ2-7, the V gene TRBV5-1; no clear D. This CDR3 is built from 14 residues. The V gene's germline CDR1 is SGHRS and CDR2 YFSETQ. V dropped 4 bases and J dropped 2 bases, with 13 bases sitting between them. CDR3 sequence: CASSKRTVTYEQYF. CDR3 coding DNA: TGCGCCAGCAGCAAAAGGACGGTCACCTACGAGCAGTACTTC.

This clone was seen a few times. CDR3 in DNA: TGTGCCAGCAGCACGGGACAGGAGTCCTACGAGCAGTACTTC. Protein sequence: CASSTGQESYEQYF. This chain uses TRBV7-2 with TRBJ2-7; 8 nucleotides align to TRBD1. The CDR3 consists of 14 residues. Germline V gene lookup returns CDR1 SGHTA and CDR2 FQGNSA. Losses at the gene ends were 5 bases for V and 1 base for J; bases not matched to a gene: 4. Using reference TRBV7-2 and TRBJ2-7 for the parts outside the CDR3, the full variable domain is GAGVSQSPSNKVTEKGKDVELRCDPISGHTALYWYRQSLGQGLEFLIYFQGNSAPDKSGLPSDRFSAERTGGSVSTLTIQRTQQEDSAVYLCASSTGQESYEQYFGPGTRLTVT.

The chain uses TRBV30 and TRBJ2-7, with 7 bases identical to TRBD1. Germline assignment: CDR1 GTSNPN and CDR2 SVGIG (reference sequence). The V segment lost 2 bases and the J segment 2 bases; nucleotides outside the gene matches: 9. The CDR3 is 15 amino acids. The chain's CDR3 is CAWSRSSGQTYEQYF. CDR3 coding DNA: TGTGCCTGGAGTAGATCGTCGGGACAGACCTACGAGCAGTACTTC.

At least ten counts were recorded for this clone. This rearrangement joins TRBV7-2 to TRBJ2-2; the match to TRBD2 covers 8 bases. Germline assignment: CDR1 SGHTA and CDR2 FQGNSA. CDR3 length equals 16 residues. V was clipped by 5 bases and J by 3 bases; unmatched bases: 8. In nucleotides, the CDR3 is TGTGCCAGCAGCCCACGTACTAGCGGATACACCGGGGAGCTGTTTTTT. The encoded protein is CASSPRTSGYTGELFF.

A few counts support this clone. The chain couples TRBV10-3 to TRBJ2-7, with 7 positions matching TRBD1. V lost 6 bases, J lost 0 bases, and 8 bases stayed unmatched. CDR1 ENHRY and CDR2 SYGVKD come from the germline V gene. The CDR3 is 15 amino acids. The chain's CDR3 is CAISPKGAGSYEQYF. The CDR3 nucleotides are TGTGCCATCAGCCCCAAGGGGGCTGGCTCCTACGAGCAGTACTTC.

This clone came up a few times. The chain combines TRBV7-2 with TRBJ2-5; D is uncertain. CDR3 length: 13 amino acids. Germline CDR1 SGHTA, CDR2 FQGNSA. V lost 4 bases and J 5 bases, leaving 11 bases between the germline ends. The CDR3 region has the DNA TGTGCCAGCAGCTCAGTAGTTCTGGAGACCCAGTACTTC. Its translation: CASSSVVLETQYF.

The chain joins TRBV7-6 to TRBJ2-3, with 8 bases identical to TRBD1. Germline CDR1 SGHVS, CDR2 FNYEAQ. The CDR3 runs 16 residues. The trim removed 1 base at V and 3 bases at J, leaving 6 bases unmatched. The CDR3 loop is CASSLVAGQGTDTQYF. The CDR3 nucleotides are TGTGCCAGCAGCTTAGTTGCTGGACAGGGTACAGATACGCAGTATTTT. The variable domain in full, with the rest retrieved from reference TRBV7-6 and TRBJ2-3, is GAGVSQSPRYKVTKRGQDVALRCDPISGHVSLYWYRQALGQGPEFLTYFNYEAQQDKSGLPNDRFSAERPEGSISTLTIQRTEQRDSAMYRCASSLVAGQGTDTQYFGPGTRLTVL.

This clone was seen more than once but under ten times. V is TRBV28 and J is TRBJ2-7, with 11 bases matching TRBD2. This CDR3 is 14 amino acids long. Losses at the gene ends were 8 bases for V and 1 base for J; bases not matched to a gene: 4. Germline CDR1 and CDR2: MDHEN and SYDVKM. CDR3 sequence (DNA): TGTGCCAGCGGGACTAGCGGCCTGTCCTACGAGCAGTACTTC. It encodes CASGTSGLSYEQYF.

This clone was detected only a few times. The chain is built from TRBV5-1 and TRBJ2-1; D unclear. Trimming shortened V by 1 base and J by 7 bases, and 12 bases separated the two germline ends. CDR1 is SGHRS, CDR2 YFSETQ, per germline. The CDR3 covers 14 residues. The CDR3 loop is CASSLSSDRNEQFF. CDR3 bases: TGCGCCAGCAGCTTGAGCAGTGATCGGAATGAGCAGTTCTTC.

Comment on this clone: Distinct nucleotide sequences in the sample also encode this CDR3. The genes are TRBV7-9 and TRBJ2-3, with TRBD1 identical over 10 bases. Germline CDR1 reads SEHNR; CDR2 reads FQNEAQ (reference sequence). V lost 3 bases, J lost 4 bases, and 4 bases stayed unmatched. This CDR3 has 15 residues. CDR3 sequence: CASSLATGGPDTQYF. CDR3 nucleotides: TGTGCCAGCAGCTTGGCGACAGGGGGCCCAGATACGCAGTATTTT.

Concerning this clone itself: In the same sample, other DNA sequences code for this CDR3. The chain combines TRBV7-9 with TRBJ2-7; TRBD1 is a possible D gene (6 bases). CDR3 length: 16 amino acids. V lost 5 bases and J 1 base, leaving 18 bases between the germline ends. Germline V gene data show CDR1 as SEHNR and CDR2 as FQNEAQ (reference sequence). CDR3 loop: CASSQSPGQGSYEQYF. In DNA, the CDR3 is TGTGCCAGCAGCCAGAGCCCGGGACAAGGGTCCTACGAGCAGTACTTC.

The chain is built from TRBV30 and TRBJ2-7; no definite D call. CDR3 size: 12 residues. The V end was cut by 3 bases, the J end by 5 bases, with 11 bases between. Germline CDR1 reads GTSNPN; CDR2 reads SVGIG (reference sequence). CDR3 residues: CAWSPTIHEQYF. The DNA of the CDR3 is TGTGCCTGGAGCCCCACGATACACGAGCAGTACTTC.

This sequence joins TRBV14 and TRBJ2-5; a possible D gene is TRBD2 (5 bases). V gave up 1 base and J gave up 5 bases, with 17 bases separating them. The CDR3 covers 16 residues. Per the germline V gene, CDR1 is SGHDN and CDR2 is FVKESK. The CDR3 here is CASSQGSLTGSETQYF. The CDR3 region has the DNA TGTGCCAGCAGCCAAGGTTCGCTCACGGGGTCGGAGACCCAGTACTTC.

This clone was recorded many times. J is TRBJ2-3 and V is TRBV6-1, with D possibly being TRBD2 (6 bases). This CDR3 is 14 amino acids long. Germline loops: CDR1 MNHNS, CDR2 SASEGT. Trimming cost V 7 bases and J 2 bases, with 13 bases left between them. Here the CDR3 reads CASILSGVTDTQYF. CDR3 in DNA: TGTGCCAGCATTTTGTCGGGAGTCACAGATACGCAGTATTTT.

This clone has just a few counts. The chain carries TRBV10-3 and TRBJ2-5; maybe TRBD2 (6 bases). V dropped 10 bases and J dropped 3 bases, with 6 bases sitting between them. Germline lookup yields CDR1 ENHRY and CDR2 SYGVKD. This CDR3 contains 10 residues. The CDR3 DNA is TGTGCCAGCGGGGAAGAGACCCAGTACTTC. It translates to CASGEETQYF.

Only a few counts were recorded for this clone. The chain has TRBV28 and TRBJ2-7; a weak D match, TRBD2 (5 bases). Germline CDR1 is MDHEN and CDR2 is SYDVKM. V was pared by 4 bases and J by 3 bases, with 16 bases between. This CDR3 is 15 amino acids long. The CDR3 bases are TGTGCCAGCAGTTCGGGGTCGGCGGGCGACTACGAGCAGTACTTC. Its translation: CASSSGSAGDYEQYF.

This clone was counted a few times. The chain has TRBV25-1 and TRBJ2-2; 7 bases are a match to TRBD1. Germline loops: CDR1 MGHDK, CDR2 SYGVNS. The V and J ends lost 6 bases and 1 base, in that order; junction bases with no gene match: 8. CDR3 length: 16 amino acids. In DNA form, the CDR3 reads TGTGCCAGCAGCAGAAGCTGGGACAGGAACACCGGGGAGCTGTTTTTT. Amino acids: CASSRSWDRNTGELFF. The full variable domain, with the rest looked up from reference TRBV25-1 and TRBJ2-2, is EADIYQTPRYLVIGTGKKITLECSQTMGHDKMYWYQQDPGMELHLIHYSYGVNSTEKGDLSSESTVSRIRTEHFPLTLESARPSHTSQYLCASSRSWDRNTGELFFGEGSRLTVL.

This clone has a handful of counts. V and J are TRBV7-2 and TRBJ2-1; 7 bases map to TRBD2. This CDR3 contains 16 residues. The J segment lost 0 bases and the V segment lost 4 bases, leaving 6 bases of the junction unmatched. Germline assignment: CDR1 SGHTA and CDR2 FQGNSA. In nucleotides, the CDR3 is TGTGCCAGCAGCTCAGAACTAGCGTCCTCCTACAATGAGCAGTTCTTC. It is translated as CASSSELASSYNEQFF.

The chain joins TRBV7-9 to TRBJ2-3; TRBD1 matches at 9 bases. The trim removed 5 bases at V and 1 base at J, leaving 7 bases unmatched. Looked up from germline, CDR1 is SEHNR and CDR2 is FQNEAQ (reference sequence). The CDR3 has 16 residues. CDR3 loop: CASSKTDRGGTDTQYF. In nucleotides, the CDR3 is TGTGCCAGCAGCAAGACGGACAGGGGAGGCACAGATACGCAGTATTTT. The full variable domain, completed using reference TRBV7-9 and TRBJ2-3, is DTGVSQNPRHKITKRGQNVTFRCDPISEHNRLYWYRQTLGQGPEFLTYFQNEAQLEKSRLLSDRFSAERPKGSFSTLEIQRTEQGDSAMYLCASSKTDRGGTDTQYFGPGTRLTVL.

CDR3 in DNA: TGTGCCAGCAGCGCTGTGAGGGGAGGTACAGCTTTCTTT. Translated, it gives CASSAVRGGTAFF. The chain combines TRBV6-1 with TRBJ1-1; TRBD1 might be the D (5 bases). The CDR3 runs to 13 residues. V shed 6 bases and J shed 10 bases, with 18 bases lying between them. The germline gives CDR1 MNHNS, CDR2 SASEGT.